This T cell receptor (beta chain) derives from a study of T cell changes during pregnancy in multiple sclerosis. CDR1 and CDR2 (germline): GTSNPN, SVGIG (reference sequence). This CDR3 is 15 amino acids long. The junction had 7 bases not matched to a gene; V was cut back by 0 bases and J by 6 bases. Generated by immunoSEQ multiplex PCR, the TCRdb table keeps only in-frame clones and is missing some. The data show 75,000 to 95,000 clones, more than 70% seen once. Specimen: peripheral blood, collected in the first trimester of pregnancy. V gene TRBV30 combines with J gene TRBJ2-3; 9 bases align to TRBD2. This TCR derives from a female donor in good health, enrolled as a control in a pregnancy study. CDR3: CAWSVDSGSGDTQYF. DNA of the CDR3: TGTGCCTGGAGTGTAGATAGCGGGAGTGGGGATACGCAGTATTTT.